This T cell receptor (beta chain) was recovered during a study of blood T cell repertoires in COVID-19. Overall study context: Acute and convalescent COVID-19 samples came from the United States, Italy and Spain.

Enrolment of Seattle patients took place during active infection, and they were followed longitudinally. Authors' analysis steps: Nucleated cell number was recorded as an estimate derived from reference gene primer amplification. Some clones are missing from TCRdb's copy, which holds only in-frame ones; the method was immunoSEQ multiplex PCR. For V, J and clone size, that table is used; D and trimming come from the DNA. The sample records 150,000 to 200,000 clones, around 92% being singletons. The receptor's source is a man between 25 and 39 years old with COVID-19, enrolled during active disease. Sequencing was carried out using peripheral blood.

This chain's CDR3 is CASSLADEAFF. In nucleotides, the CDR3 is TGTGCCAGCTCACTAGCCGATGAAGCTTTCTTT. This chain connects TRBV18 to TRBJ1-1; D is undetermined. The ends were cut back, 4 bases at V and 7 bases at J, with 7 bases in the middle. The CDR3 is 11 amino acids. Per germline, CDR1 KGHSH and CDR2 LQKENI.